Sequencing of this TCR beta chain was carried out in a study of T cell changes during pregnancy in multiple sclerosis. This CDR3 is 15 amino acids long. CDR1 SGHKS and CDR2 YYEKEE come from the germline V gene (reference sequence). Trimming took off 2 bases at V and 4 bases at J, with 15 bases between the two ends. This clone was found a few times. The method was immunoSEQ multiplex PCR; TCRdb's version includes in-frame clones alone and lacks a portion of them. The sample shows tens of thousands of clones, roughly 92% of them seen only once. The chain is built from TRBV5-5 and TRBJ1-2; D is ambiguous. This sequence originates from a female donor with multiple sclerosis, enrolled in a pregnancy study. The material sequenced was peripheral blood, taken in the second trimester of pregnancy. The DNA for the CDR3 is TGTGCCAGCAGCTTAATTGGCAGTACTAGCTATGGCTACACCTTC. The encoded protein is CASSLIGSTSYGYTF. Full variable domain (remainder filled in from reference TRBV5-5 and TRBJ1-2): DAGVTQSPTHLIKTRGQQVTLRCSPISGHKSVSWYQQVLGQGPQFIFQYYEKEERGRGNFPDRFSARQFPNYSSELNVNALLLGDSALYLCASSLIGSTSYGYTFGSGTRLTVV.